The source of this T cell receptor (beta chain) is a study of T cell responses to AZD1222 COVID-19 vaccine (dated by TCRdb to about 2021). Background for the entire study: AZD1222 recipients with second doses at about 4 weeks or about 12 weeks were pooled, because spike-specific TCR depth and breadth did not differ between schedules. Trial participants were enrolled by age into subgroups of 18-55, 56-69 and 70-plus years, and around 150, 29 and 61 TCR-sequenced participants, respectively, were included in these subgroups. A total of 230 or so trial participants underwent TCR sequencing, of whom 207 received two doses of AZD1222 and some 26 received two doses of the MenACWY control vaccine. Paper-wide results and their limitations: No day 14 peak-response samples were available, so repertoires were characterized only after the peak T cell response. Participants were mostly white British, with more females than males. The authors suggested clonal diversity may have been underestimated. Vaccine-associated CD4 TCRs spanned the whole spike protein, with dominant responses in regions 160-218 and 743-854. After two AZD1222 doses, both the breadth and the depth of spike-specific TCRs were significantly higher than at day 0 and than in MenACWY recipients. Reportedly, almost half of the unique spike-specific TCRs recognized epitopes lying outside the regions that are mutated in the B.1.351 and B.1.1.7 variants. The 56-69-year group was small, and its depth increase did not reach significance, likely because of low power. Conclusions about previously exposed vaccinees were limited because only six AZD1222 recipients were SARS-CoV-2 seropositive at baseline.

What this sample's time point label stands for: baseline before first vaccination. Vaccinee samples were obtained from the UK trials COV001 and COV002, which included a single-blind randomized controlled phase 2/3 trial of AZD1222 (ChAdOx1 nCoV-19) in healthy adults. For TCRbeta chain sequencing, PBMC samples were collected from trial participants at day 0 and at day 28 after the second dose. CDR1 and CDR2, looked up from the germline V gene, are ENHRY and SYGVKD. Including the terminal cysteine and phenylalanine, the CDR3 comprises 15 residues. The sequence is cut down to CDR3 DNA, 45 bases in frame from base 1. V is trimmed back by 10 bases and J by 3 bases, and the junction contains 10 bases that no gene match accounts for. Comments on this clone: The antigen it recognizes is unknown. Base qualities are not recorded, but no much larger clone differs from it by a single base.

The CDR3 regions of human TCRbeta chains were subjected to immunosequencing. The published analysis was carried out like this. TCRs in the repertoires were matched against a reference library of SARS-CoV-2-specific TCRs that had been generated with the MIRA antigen-specificity platform. Breadth was defined as the fraction of unique TCRs that were SARS-CoV-2-associated, and depth was defined as the fraction of total T cells that were SARS-CoV-2-associated. Using the MIRA data, each spike-specific TCR was assigned both to the spike region to which the TCR was reactive and to a CD4 or CD8 class. Log10-transformed breadth and depth values were compared by one-way ANOVA with Sidak's multiple comparisons tests. Imported from immuneACCESS, the table was reduced by TCRdb to in-frame sequences with V and J called. These copies leave out some clones; in studies compared against another copy, an unresolved V gene accounts for under half, and the cause of the remainder is not known. The V and J calls and the clone size are those of that table, but D and trimming were determined from the DNA. Here the sample has about 96,000 clones; 80% to 90% occur a single time. The leading ten clones occupy around 1.5% of the sample.

Recombination connected TRBV10-3 to TRBJ1-1; the central 11 bases match TRBD1. This clonotype was obtained from an adult in good health. The sample in question was peripheral blood, obtained on day 0 of AZD1222 vaccination. The CDR3 amino acid sequence is: CATTGTGGQDTEAFF. The base sequence is TGTGCCACAACCGGGACAGGGGGGCAAGACACTGAAGCTTTCTTT.